These T cell receptor delta chains were read from a single sample in a study of gamma-delta T cells after stem cell transplantation. TCRdb re-analyzed the RT-PCR reads via CATT. The table includes approximately 1,500 delta-chain clones, around 2.2% detected once. The specimen was gamma-delta T cells. The receptors stem from a human donor. It is not recorded whose cells these are; they may come from a transplant donor. Each CDR3 is given with its conserved first and last residue. D genes are given only for firm matches. Only part of the rows carry a size: once, few, many, or a class if the clone is expanded.

d_call j_call v_call clone_size cdr3_aa cdr3_nt
TRDD3 TRDJ1 TRDV3 medium-sized CASSLEGLGFSDKLIF TGTGCCTCCTCCTTAGAGGGACTGGGGTTCTCCGATAAACTCATCTTT
TRDD3 TRDJ1 TRDV2 few CACDLLGDTGADKLIF TGTGCCTGTGACTTACTGGGGGATACCGGCGCCGATAAACTCATCTTT
TRDD3 TRDJ1 TRDV1 medium-sized CALGERPRFSVLGDWGLIF TGTGCTCTTGGGGAAAGGCCCCGATTCTCCGTACTGGGGGATTGGGGGCTCATCTTT
. TRDJ1 TRDV1 medium-sized CALGRPRGTDKLIF TGTGCTCTTGGGCGCCCTAGGGGGACCGATAAACTCATCTTT
TRDD3 TRDJ1 TRDV1 medium-sized CALGDRLLTSDWGIRVWRGDTDKLIF TGTGCTCTTGGGGATCGACTTCTCACCTCGGACTGGGGGATACGCGTTTGGAGGGGAGACACCGATAAACTCATCTTT
TRDD3 TRDJ1 TRDV1 few CALGEPPPPTAEVLGDTGADKLIF TGTGCTCTTGGGGAACCCCCCCCTCCAACCGCAGAAGTACTGGGGGATACCGGCGCCGATAAACTCATCTTT
TRDD3 TRDJ1 TRDV3 many CAAPPFLRIRWGIRPAYTDKLIF TGTGCCGCCCCTCCCTTCCTACGTATCCGATGGGGGATACGCCCCGCGTACACCGATAAACTCATCTTT
TRDD3 TRDJ1 TRDV1 few CALGEQFFLRLVGDTASLYTDKLIF TGTGCTCTCGGGGAACAATTCTTCCTACGTTTAGTGGGGGATACGGCTTCCCTGTACACCGATAAACTCATCTTT
TRDD3 TRDJ1 TRDV1 . CALGELSFLWGIPLYTDKLIF TGTGCTCTTGGGGAACTATCCTTCCTCTGGGGGATACCGCTGTACACCGATAAACTCATCTTT
TRDD3 TRDJ1 TRDV1 . CALGELGPSYILAHWGISDKLIF TGTGCTCTTGGGGAACTAGGGCCTTCCTACATCTTAGCGCACTGGGGGATATCCGATAAACTCATCTTT
. TRDJ1 TRDV1 medium-sized CALGEHKAFLSAWWGIGDGGTDKLIF TGTGCTCTTGGGGAACACAAGGCCTTCCTATCCGCGTGGTGGGGGATCGGGGACGGTGGCACCGATAAACTCATCTTT
TRDD3 TRDJ1 TRDV1 medium-sized CALGDSLPGHLYWGIRGTDKLIF TGTGCTCTTGGGGATTCTCTTCCTGGCCACCTGTACTGGGGGATACGCGGCACCGATAAACTCATCTTT
. TRDJ1 TRDV2 large CACDLLESTDKLIF TGTGCCTGTGACCTACTCGAGAGCACCGATAAACTCATCTTT
TRDD3 TRDJ3 TRDV2 few CACDTVLGDTWDTRQMFF TGTGCCTGTGACACCGTACTGGGGGATACCTGGGACACCCGACAGATGTTTTTC
TRDD3 TRDJ3 TRDV2 large CACVPGGSFWDTRQMFF TGTGCCTGTGTACCCGGGGGATCTTTCTGGGACACCCGACAGATGTTTTTC
TRDD3 TRDJ1 TRDV1 . CALGAEGYWGMGTDKLIF TGTGCTCTTGGGGCCGAGGGGTACTGGGGGATGGGCACCGATAAACTCATCTTT
. TRDJ1 TRDV3 medium-sized CAFPTVSKSRFDKLIF TGTGCCTTCCCTACTGTTTCCAAAAGTCGATTCGATAAACTCATCTTT
TRDD3 TRDJ1 TRDV1 medium-sized CALGDLPSSVGDTDKLIF TGTGCTCTTGGGGATCTACCTTCTTCGGTGGGGGATACGGATAAACTCATCTTT
TRDD3 TRDJ1 TRDV1 many CALGDLRMMGDTTDKLIF TGTGCTCTTGGGGACCTCCGAATGATGGGGGATACTACCGATAAACTCATCTTT
TRDD3 TRDJ1 TRDV1 medium-sized CALGGPPTGGPPYTDKLIF TGTGCTCTTGGGGGTCCCCCTACTGGGGGACCGCCGTACACCGATAAACTCATCTTT
. TRDJ1 TRAV29/DV5 few CSVLLCSKIPPYWGISDKLIF .
. TRDJ1 TRDV2 few CAGGLPTNWGTSLGTDKLIF TGTGCCGGCGGCCTTCCTACCAACTGGGGGACGTCTTTGGGCACCGATAAACTCATCTTT
. TRDJ1 TRDV1 large CALGEPRGEEFYTDKLIF TGTGCTCTTGGGGAACCTCGGGGGGAGGAATTTTACACCGATAAACTCATCTTT
. TRDJ1 TRDV3 medium-sized CALCSAGSYWGVYTDKLIF TGTGCCCTTTGCTCAGCGGGTTCCTACTGGGGGGTGTACACCGATAAACTCATCTTT
TRDD2 TRDJ1 TRDV1 medium-sized CALGELFSYPGKSSSTDKLIF TGTGCTCTTGGGGAACTATTTTCCTACCCGGGTAAATCCTCTTCCACCGATAAACTCATCTTT
. TRDJ1 TRDV1 medium-sized CALGERFLPKWGDNTDKLIF TGTGCTCTTGGGGAACGATTCCTACCCAAATGGGGGGATAATACCGATAAACTCATCTTT